This entry features one T cell receptor (beta chain) sequence. The antigen is not known. The sample is drawn from a study of cytomegalovirus exposure and HLA in healthy donors. General study results and limits: Within an earlier analysis, most TCR beta V segments proved productive either about 87% or about 30% of the time.

Use of 60 Vbeta and 13 Jbeta primers characterized the PCR. Generated by immunoSEQ multiplex PCR, the TCRdb table keeps only in-frame clones and is missing some. This sample yields 100,000 to 150,000 clones, of which 74% are seen a single time; approximately 5.4% belongs to the top ten. Germline V lookup: CDR1 SGHTA, CDR2 FQGNSA. The CDR3 runs 14 residues. Trimming took 5 bases from V and 1 from J, leaving 8 bases between them. Sequencing was done on a sample of PBMCs. This receptor was taken from a woman between 50 and 59 years old in good health and CMV-seropositive. The chain links TRBV7-2 to TRBJ2-2, with D unresolved. In nucleotides, the CDR3 is TGTGCCAGCAGCGAGGCCGGGAACACCGGGGAGCTGTTTTTT. Translating gives CASSEAGNTGELFF.